The 19 T cell receptor beta chains below were found in one sample sequenced in a study of STAT5B mutations in CD4+ large granular lymphocyte leukemia. The assay was immunoSEQ multiplex PCR, and TCRdb's table has in-frame clones only and misses some. The table has 30,000 to 40,000 clones, roughly 88% seen once. Sequencing was carried out using CD4+ T cells from blood buffy coats. The receptors shown here come from a human donor in good health.

V gene TRBV30 combines with J gene TRBJ2-3; no firm D call. Trimming stripped 1 base from V and 0 bases from J, with 5 bases between. The germline V gene encodes CDR1 GTSNPN and CDR2 SVGIG (reference sequence). The CDR3 covers 13 residues. Here the CDR3 reads CAWSGSSTDTQYF. The CDR3 coding sequence is TGTGCCTGGAGTGGGAGCAGCACAGATACGCAGTATTTT.

The chain links TRBV5-8 to TRBJ2-5; TRBD1 or TRBD2 may be the D gene (6 bases each). The CDR3 spans 16 residues. V shed 4 bases and J shed 5 bases, with 21 bases lying between them. Germline CDR1 SGHTS, CDR2 YDEGEE. The CDR3 nucleotides are TGTGCCAGCAGCCCTGGCAGGTGGGGGGCGCGGGAGACCCAGTACTTC. Translating it yields CASSPGRWGARETQYF.

The CDR3 sequence is CASSLGIPGELFF. For the CDR3, the DNA is TGTGCCAGCAGCTTAGGTATCCCCGGGGAGCTGTTTTTT. The chain is built from TRBV11-3 and TRBJ2-2; D gene unclear. CDR1 is SGHNT, CDR2 YENEEA, per germline. There are 13 residues in the CDR3. The V and J ends lost 1 base and 6 bases respectively, with 6 bases between them.

The V gene is TRBV10-3, the J gene TRBJ1-2; TRBD1 matches 9 bases. Looked up from germline, CDR1 is ENHRY and CDR2 is SYGVKD. V lost 6 bases and J lost 7; bases outside the gene matches: 6. The CDR3 consists of 13 residues. The CDR3, as DNA: TGTGCCATCAGAGCCGGGACAGGGACTGGCTACACCTTC. Residues: CAIRAGTGTGYTF.

The chain employs TRBV7-2 and TRBJ2-1; possibly TRBD1 for D (5 bases). CDR3 size: 14 residues. The V and J ends lost 6 bases and 0 bases respectively, with 9 bases between them. From germline, CDR1 is SGHTA and CDR2 FQGNSA. CDR3 in DNA: TGTGCCAGCAGAGGGGTTTACTCCTACAATGAGCAGTTCTTC. Its protein is CASRGVYSYNEQFF.

This chain links TRBV6-5 with TRBJ2-1, with D possibly being TRBD2 (6 bases). With 8 bases removed from V and 2 bases from J, the gap between germline ends came to 16 bases. Germline CDR1 is MNHEY and CDR2 is SVGAGI. There are 15 residues in the CDR3. The CDR3: CASSPGAGTYNEQFF. CDR3 in DNA: TGTGCCAGCTCCCCTGGGGCGGGAACCTACAATGAGCAGTTCTTC.

This clone has only a few counts. CDR3 DNA: TGCGCCAGCAGCCTCCCGGGACAGCCTGAGCAGTACTTC. Translation gives CASSLPGQPEQYF. The V call is TRBV4-1, the J call TRBJ2-7; 7 nucleotides agree with TRBD1. Trimming removed 4 bases from V and 7 bases from J; junction bases left unmatched: 7. Looked up from germline, CDR1 is MGHRA and CDR2 is YSYEKL. The CDR3 runs 13 residues.

Remarks on this clone: Other DNA sequences within the sample encode an identical CDR3. The chain has TRBV6-5 and TRBJ2-5, with D perhaps matching TRBD2 (6 bases). V was pared by 2 bases and J by 5 bases, with 15 bases between. Germline values: CDR1 MNHEY, CDR2 SVGAGI. The CDR3 sequence is 15 residues long. The CDR3 reads CASSYEAGYWETQYF. CDR3 coding DNA: TGTGCCAGCAGTTACGAGGCGGGATATTGGGAGACCCAGTACTTC.

The rearrangement joins TRBV4-1 to TRBJ1-1, with a weak D call TRBD1 (6 bases). The germline V gene has CDR1 MGHRA and CDR2 YSYEKL. This CDR3 has 15 residues. The V and J ends lost 3 bases and 6 bases respectively, with 17 bases between them. This chain's CDR3 is CASSQGARREPEAFF. CDR3 coding DNA: TGCGCCAGCAGCCAGGGGGCCCGCAGGGAACCTGAAGCTTTCTTT.

The rearrangement uses TRBV7-2 and TRBJ2-5, with TRBD2 matching 12 bases. The J call may not be correct, given that the DNA end is closer to TRBJ2-7. CDR3 length: 17 amino acids. The germline V gene has CDR1 SGHTA and CDR2 FQGNSA. CDR3 sequence reads: CASSFGTSGLLLAEQYF. DNA of the CDR3: TGTGCCAGCAGCTTTGGGACTAGCGGGCTCCTTTTGGCCGAGCAGTACTTC.

V usage is TRBV9 and J usage is TRBJ1-6, with D possibly TRBD1 on 5 matching bases. Germline values: CDR1 SGDLS, CDR2 YYNGEE. CDR3 length equals 15 residues. The V gene lost 4 bases and the J gene lost 7 bases, with 15 bases spanning the gap. For the CDR3, the DNA is TGTGCCAGCAGCCCCAGAGCGGACAACAATTCACCCCTCCACTTT. It yields the protein CASSPRADNNSPLHF.

The genes are TRBV7-2 and TRBJ2-2, with a possible D match to TRBD1 (6 bases). CDR1 is SGHTA and CDR2 is FQGNSA in the germline V gene. The CDR3 is made up of 18 amino acids. V lost 4 bases, J lost 0 bases, and 18 bases lay in between. As DNA, the CDR3 is TGTGCCAGCAGCTCACAGTGGGTTGCAGGGGCGAACACCGGGGAGCTGTTTTTT. This codes for CASSSQWVAGANTGELFF.

The chain uses TRBV5-5 and TRBJ1-3; no firm D call. CDR3 length: 14 amino acids. Germline V gene data show CDR1 as SGHKS and CDR2 as YYEKEE (reference sequence). V was shortened by 0 bases and J by 0 bases, with 4 bases between the two germline ends. The CDR3 here is CASSLGDSGNTIYF. CDR3 nucleotides: TGTGCCAGCAGCTTGGGCGACTCTGGAAACACCATATATTTT.

This sequence joins TRBV4-1 and TRBJ1-1; no clear D. The CDR3 contains 15 residues. V lost 2 bases, J lost 4 bases, and 14 bases lay in between. Germline V lookup: CDR1 MGHRA, CDR2 YSYEKL. CDR3: CASSQPLRAGTEAFF. CDR3 nucleotides: TGCGCCAGCAGCCAACCCCTGCGGGCGGGCACTGAAGCTTTCTTT.

This clone has more than one count but fewer than ten. This sequence joins TRBV9 and TRBJ1-6, with D unclear. CDR1 and CDR2 from the germline V gene are SGDLS and YYNGEE. The CDR3 sequence is 14 residues long. V was pared by 3 bases and J by 10 bases, with 14 bases between. The CDR3 DNA sequence: TGTGCCAGCAGCGCCGGGGAAAGACACTCACCCCTCCACTTT. Amino acid sequence: CASSAGERHSPLHF.

The chain uses TRBV11-3 and TRBJ1-1, with 7 bases fitting TRBD1. CDR1 SGHNT and CDR2 YENEEA come from the germline V gene. There are 18 residues in the CDR3. V trimming: 0 bases; J trimming: 0 bases; junction bases outside the gene matches: 10. CDR3 nucleotides: TGTGCCAGCAGCTTAGATCAGGGGGGTTCGGGCATGAACACTGAAGCTTTCTTT. It yields the protein CASSLDQGGSGMNTEAFF.

The V and J genes are TRBV19 and TRBJ1-1; D perhaps matches TRBD1 (5 bases). Trimming took off 6 bases at V and 1 base at J, with 15 bases between the two ends. Germline V gene data show CDR1 as LNHDA and CDR2 as SQIVND (reference sequence). This CDR3 has 15 amino acids. The chain's CDR3 is CASRRTPTGNTEAFF. The CDR3 DNA follows: TGTGCCAGTAGGAGAACACCCACAGGGAACACTGAAGCTTTCTTT.

The chain uses TRBV28 and TRBJ1-1; tentatively, D is TRBD1 (5 bases). The CDR3 has 14 amino acids. Germline lookup yields CDR1 MDHEN and CDR2 SYDVKM. V shed 1 base and J shed 4 bases, with 10 bases lying between them. The CDR3, as DNA: TGTGCCAGCAGTTTATACAGGAGGGGCACTGAAGCTTTCTTT. As protein: CASSLYRRGTEAFF. The variable domain in full, completed from reference TRBV28 and TRBJ1-1, reads DVKVTQSSRYLVKRTGEKVFLECVQDMDHENMFWYRQDPGLGLRLIYFSYDVKMKEKGDIPEGYSVSREKKERFSLILESASTNQTSMYLCASSLYRRGTEAFFGQGTRLTVV.

This clone was observed a few times. The chain is built from TRBV19 and TRBJ1-6, with D possibly matching TRBD1 (6 bases). The CDR3 runs to 16 residues. With 4 bases removed from V and 4 bases from J, the gap between germline ends came to 14 bases. Per germline, CDR1 LNHDA and CDR2 SQIVND (reference sequence). The CDR3 spells CASSTQTGGYNSPLHF. The DNA of the CDR3 is TGTGCCAGTAGTACTCAGACAGGTGGTTATAATTCACCCCTCCACTTT.